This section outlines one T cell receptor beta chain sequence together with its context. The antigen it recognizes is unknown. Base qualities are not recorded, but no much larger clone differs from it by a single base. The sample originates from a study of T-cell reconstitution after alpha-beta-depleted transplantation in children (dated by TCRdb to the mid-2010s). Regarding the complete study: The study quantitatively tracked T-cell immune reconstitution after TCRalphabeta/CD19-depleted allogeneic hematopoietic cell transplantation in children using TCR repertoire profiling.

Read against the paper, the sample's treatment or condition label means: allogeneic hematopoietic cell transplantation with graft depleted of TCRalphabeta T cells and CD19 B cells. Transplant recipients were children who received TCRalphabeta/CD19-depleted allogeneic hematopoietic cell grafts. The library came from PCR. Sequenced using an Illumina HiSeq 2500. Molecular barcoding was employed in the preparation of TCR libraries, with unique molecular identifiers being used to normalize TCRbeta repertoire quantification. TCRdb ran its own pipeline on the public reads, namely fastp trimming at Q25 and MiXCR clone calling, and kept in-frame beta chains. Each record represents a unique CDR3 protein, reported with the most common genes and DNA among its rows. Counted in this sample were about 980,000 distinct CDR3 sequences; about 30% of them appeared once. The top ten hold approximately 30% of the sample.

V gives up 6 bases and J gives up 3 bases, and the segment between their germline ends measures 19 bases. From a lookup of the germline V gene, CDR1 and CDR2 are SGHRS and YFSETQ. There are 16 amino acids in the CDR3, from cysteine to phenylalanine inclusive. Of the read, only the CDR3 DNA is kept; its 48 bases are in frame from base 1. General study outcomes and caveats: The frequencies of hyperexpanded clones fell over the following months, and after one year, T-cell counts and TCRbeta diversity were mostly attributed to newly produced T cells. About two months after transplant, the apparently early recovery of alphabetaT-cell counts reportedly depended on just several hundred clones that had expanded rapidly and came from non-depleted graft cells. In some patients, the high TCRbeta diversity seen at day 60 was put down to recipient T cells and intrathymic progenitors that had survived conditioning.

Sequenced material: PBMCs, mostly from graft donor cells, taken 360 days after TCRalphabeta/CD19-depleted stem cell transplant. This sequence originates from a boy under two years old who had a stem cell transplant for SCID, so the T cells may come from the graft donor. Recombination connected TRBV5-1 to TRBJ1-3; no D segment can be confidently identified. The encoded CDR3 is CASTDGRGRGGNTIYF. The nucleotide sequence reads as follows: TGCGCCAGCACCGACGGACGTGGCCGGGGTGGAAACACCATATATTTT.